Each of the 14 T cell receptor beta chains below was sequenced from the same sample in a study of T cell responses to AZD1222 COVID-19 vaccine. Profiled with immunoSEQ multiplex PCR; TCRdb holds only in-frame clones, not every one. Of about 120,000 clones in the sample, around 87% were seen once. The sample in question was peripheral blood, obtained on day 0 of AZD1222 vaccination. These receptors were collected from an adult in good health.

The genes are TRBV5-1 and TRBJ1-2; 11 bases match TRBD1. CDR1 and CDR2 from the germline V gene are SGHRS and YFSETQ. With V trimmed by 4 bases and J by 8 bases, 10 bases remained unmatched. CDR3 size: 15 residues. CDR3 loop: CASSQQGQGGRGYTF. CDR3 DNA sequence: TGCGCCAGCAGCCAACAGGGACAGGGGGGCCGGGGCTACACCTTC.

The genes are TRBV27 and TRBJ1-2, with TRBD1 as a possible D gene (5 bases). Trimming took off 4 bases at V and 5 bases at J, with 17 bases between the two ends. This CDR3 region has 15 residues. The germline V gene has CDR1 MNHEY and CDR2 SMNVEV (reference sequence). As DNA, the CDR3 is TGTGCCAGCAGTTCAACCCCCGGGACCGCATATGGCTACACCTTC. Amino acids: CASSSTPGTAYGYTF.

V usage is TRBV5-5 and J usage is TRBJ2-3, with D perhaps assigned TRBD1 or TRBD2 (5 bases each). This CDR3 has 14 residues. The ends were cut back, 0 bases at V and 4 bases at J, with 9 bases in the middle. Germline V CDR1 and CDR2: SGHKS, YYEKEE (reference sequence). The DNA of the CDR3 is TGTGCCAGCAGCTTGGTGGGGGTTGCAGATACGCAGTATTTT. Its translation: CASSLVGVADTQYF.

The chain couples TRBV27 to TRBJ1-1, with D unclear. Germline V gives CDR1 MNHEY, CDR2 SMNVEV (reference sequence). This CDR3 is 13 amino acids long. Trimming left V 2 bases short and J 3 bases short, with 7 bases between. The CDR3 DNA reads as TGTGCCAGCAGTTTACCCACCGACACTGAAGCTTTCTTT. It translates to CASSLPTDTEAFF.

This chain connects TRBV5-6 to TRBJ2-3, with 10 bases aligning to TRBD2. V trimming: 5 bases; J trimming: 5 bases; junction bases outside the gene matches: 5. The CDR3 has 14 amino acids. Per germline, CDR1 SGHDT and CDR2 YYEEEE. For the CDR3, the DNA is TGTGCCAGCAGGGGTAGCGGGAGGATAGATACGCAGTATTTT. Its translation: CASRGSGRIDTQYF.

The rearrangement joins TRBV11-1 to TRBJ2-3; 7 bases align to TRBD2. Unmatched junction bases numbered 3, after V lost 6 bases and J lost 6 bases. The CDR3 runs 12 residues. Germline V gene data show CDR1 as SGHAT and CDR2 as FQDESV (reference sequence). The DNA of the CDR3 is TGTGCCAGCAGTGCCGGGAGGGATACGCAGTATTTT. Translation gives CASSAGRDTQYF. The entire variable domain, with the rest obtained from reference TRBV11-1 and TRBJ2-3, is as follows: EAEVAQSPRYKITEKSQAVAFWCDPISGHATLYWYRQILGQGPELLVQFQDESVVDDSQLPKDRFSAERLKGVDSTLKIQPAELGDSAMYLCASSAGRDTQYFGPGTRLTVL.

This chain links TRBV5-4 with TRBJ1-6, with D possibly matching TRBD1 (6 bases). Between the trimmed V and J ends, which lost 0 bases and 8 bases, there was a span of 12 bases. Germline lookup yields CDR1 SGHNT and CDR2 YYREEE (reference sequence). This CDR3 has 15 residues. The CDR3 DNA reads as TGTGCCAGCAGCTTGGTGGGGACAAAGGATTCACCCCTCCACTTT. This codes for CASSLVGTKDSPLHF.

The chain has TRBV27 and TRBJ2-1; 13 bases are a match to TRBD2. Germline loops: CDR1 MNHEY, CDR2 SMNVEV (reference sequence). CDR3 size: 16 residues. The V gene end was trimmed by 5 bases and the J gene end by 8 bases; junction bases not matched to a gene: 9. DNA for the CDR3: TGTGCCAGCAGTCTCCTACTAGCGGGAGGGCCTTATGAGCAGTTCTTC. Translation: CASSLLLAGGPYEQFF.

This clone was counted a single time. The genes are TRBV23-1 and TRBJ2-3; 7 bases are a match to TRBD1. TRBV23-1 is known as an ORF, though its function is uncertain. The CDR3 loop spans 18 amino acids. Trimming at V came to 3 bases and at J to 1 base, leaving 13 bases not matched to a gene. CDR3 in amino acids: CASSQSYRGVTCTDTQYF. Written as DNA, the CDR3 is TGCGCCAGCAGTCAGAGTTACAGGGGAGTGACATGCACAGATACGCAGTATTTT.

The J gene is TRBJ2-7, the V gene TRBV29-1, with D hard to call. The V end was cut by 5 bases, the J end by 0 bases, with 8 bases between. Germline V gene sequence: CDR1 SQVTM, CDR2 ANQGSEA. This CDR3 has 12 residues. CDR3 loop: CSVRTSSYEQYF. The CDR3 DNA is TGCAGCGTTCGCACTTCCTCCTACGAGCAGTACTTC.

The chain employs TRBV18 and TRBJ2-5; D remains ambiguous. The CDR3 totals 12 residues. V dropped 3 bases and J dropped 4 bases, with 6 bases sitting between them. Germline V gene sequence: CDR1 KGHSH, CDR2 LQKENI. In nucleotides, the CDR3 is TGTGCCAGCTCACCCAAGAGAGAGACCCAGTACTTC. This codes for CASSPKRETQYF.

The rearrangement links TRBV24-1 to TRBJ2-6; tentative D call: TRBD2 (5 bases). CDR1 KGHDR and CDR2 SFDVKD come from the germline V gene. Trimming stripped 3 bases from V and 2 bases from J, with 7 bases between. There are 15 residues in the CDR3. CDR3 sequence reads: CATSDAGPGANVLTF. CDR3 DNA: TGTGCCACCAGTGATGCGGGCCCTGGGGCCAACGTCCTGACTTTC.

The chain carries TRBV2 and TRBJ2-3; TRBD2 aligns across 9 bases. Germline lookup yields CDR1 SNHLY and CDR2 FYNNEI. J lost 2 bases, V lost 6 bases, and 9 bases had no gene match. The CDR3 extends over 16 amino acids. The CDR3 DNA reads TGTGCCAGCAGAAAAATGACTAGCGGTAACACAGATACGCAGTATTTT. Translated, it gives CASRKMTSGNTDTQYF.

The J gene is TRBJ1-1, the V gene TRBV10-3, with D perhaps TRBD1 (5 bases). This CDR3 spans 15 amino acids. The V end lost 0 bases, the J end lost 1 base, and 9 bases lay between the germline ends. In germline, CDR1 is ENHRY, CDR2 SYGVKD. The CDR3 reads CAISESNGGNTEAFF. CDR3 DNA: TGTGCCATCAGTGAGTCGAATGGGGGGAACACTGAAGCTTTCTTT.